A selection of T cell receptor beta chains follows, all from one sample in a study of control samples from healthy donors and cancer patients. Data came from immunoSEQ multiplex PCR; TCRdb stores just in-frame clones and leaves some out. This table has roughly 55,000 clones, roughly 90% appearing once. Sequenced material: blood. These receptor sequences come from a man between 45 and 60 years old in good health. The CDR3 runs from the conserved cysteine through the conserved F or W. The D gene is left open where the match is weak. Clone size is given for some rows only: seen once, a few or many times, or a class if the clone is expanded.

j_call,d_call,v_call,clone_size,cdr3_aa,cdr3_nt
TRBJ2-7,-,TRBV5-1,once,CASRLRTAYEQYF,TGCGCCAGCAGGTTGCGGACAGCCTACGAGCAGTACTTC
TRBJ2-7,-,TRBV28,-,CASSYDNTYEQYF,TGTGCCAGCAGTTATGACAATACCTACGAGCAGTACTTC
TRBJ2-7,-,TRBV21-1,-,CASTRWGQGGYEQYF,TGTGCCAGCACACGTTGGGGACAGGGGGGGTACGAGCAGTACTTC
TRBJ2-5,-,TRBV7-9,-,CASSFSGQETQYF,TGTGCCAGCAGCTTTTCAGGCCAAGAGACCCAGTACTTC
TRBJ2-1,-,TRBV28,few,CASINSEGVEQFF,TGTGCCAGCATTAATTCAGAAGGGGTTGAGCAGTTCTTC
TRBJ2-7,-,TRBV23-1,-,CASRDYEQYF,TGCGCCAGCAGAGACTACGAGCAGTACTTC
TRBJ2-7,-,TRBV2,few,CASSEAERVLSSEQYF,TGTGCCAGCAGTGAAGCGGAACGGGTACTCTCCTCCGAGCAGTACTTC
TRBJ1-1,-,TRBV7-8,-,CASSLGIYTEAFF,TGTGCCAGCAGCTTAGGAATCTACACTGAAGCTTTCTTT
TRBJ2-7,TRBD2,TRBV7-2,-,CASSSQGRGRVSSYEQYF,TGTGCCAGCAGCTCCCAGGGCCGCGGGAGGGTTAGCTCCTACGAGCAGTACTTC
TRBJ2-7,TRBD1,TRBV27,-,CASSPGGTGPRGEQYF,TGTGCCAGCAGCCCCGGTGGGACAGGACCCAGGGGCGAGCAGTACTTC
TRBJ2-6,-,TRBV11-2,-,CASSLDPRASGANVLTF,TGTGCCAGCAGCTTAGATCCCAGGGCTTCTGGGGCCAACGTCCTGACTTTC
TRBJ2-5,TRBD2,TRBV30,-,CAWRNPSGPLRGETQYF,TGTGCCTGGCGAAATCCTAGCGGGCCCCTCAGGGGAGAGACCCAGTACTTC
TRBJ2-7,-,TRBV4-1,-,CASSQDRLRDSHRRGYEQYF,TGCGCCAGCAGCCAAGATCGGCTCCGGGACAGCCACCGGAGGGGCTACGAGCAGTACTTC
TRBJ2-4,TRBD1,TRBV11-3,once,CASSSQDRGQDIQYF,TGTGCCAGCAGCTCGCAGGACAGGGGGCAGGACATTCAGTACTTC
TRBJ2-3,TRBD2,TRBV6-6,-,CASNPGLAGTDTQYF,TGTGCCAGCAACCCGGGACTAGCGGGTACAGATACGCAGTATTTT
TRBJ1-1,-,TRBV11-3,-,CASSLGQGIGNTEAFF,TGTGCCAGCAGCTTAGGGCAGGGAATCGGTAACACTGAAGCTTTCTTT
TRBJ2-1,TRBD2,TRBV30,-,CAWTKGTSGSIGEQFF,TGTGCCTGGACCAAAGGGACTAGCGGGAGTATCGGGGAGCAGTTCTTC
TRBJ2-1,-,TRBV9,few,CASSVAPGPYNEQFF,TGTGCCAGCAGCGTAGCCCCGGGCCCCTACAATGAGCAGTTCTTC
TRBJ2-2,TRBD1,TRBV6-7,-,CASSYLGQGVHRGAVF,TGTGCCAGCAGTTACTTGGGACAGGGTGTCCACCGGGGAGCTGTTTTT
TRBJ1-3,-,TRBV5-6,few,CASSSGGAILGGNTIYF,TGTGCCAGCAGCTCCGGAGGAGCGATTCTGGGAGGAAACACCATATATTTT
TRBJ1-1,-,TRBV2,once,CASSGARSLMNTEAFF,TGTGCCAGCAGTGGGGCGAGGTCCCTGATGAACACTGAAGCTTTCTTT
TRBJ1-2,TRBD1,TRBV28,-,CASSLPLGTGEGGYTF,TGTGCCAGCAGTTTACCCCTTGGGACAGGGGAGGGTGGCTACACCTTC
TRBJ1-4,-,TRBV5-6,-,CASSLSTVNEKLFF,TGTGCCAGCAGCTTGTCGACGGTGAATGAAAAACTGTTTTTT